This paragraph reports one T cell receptor (beta chain). This specimen comes from a study of prognosis after radiotherapy for stage I lung cancer. Study at large: Every lung cancer patient of the non-small cell type was deemed medically inoperable.

Trimming removed 6 bases from V and 8 bases from J, with 14 bases in between. CDR3 length: 13 residues. From genomic DNA, TCR beta CDR3 was amplified by two-round multiplex PCR. Gene-specific TRBV and TRBJ primers were used in PCR round one. TCRdb recomputed calls from the multiplex PCR reads with MiXCR, one row per CDR3 protein. The sample gives more than 30,000 distinct CDR3 sequences, 42% of which show up once; 15% is in the top ten. The source material was PBMCs, sampled before or after stereotactic body radiation therapy (not recorded which). The TCR was taken from a donor aged 50 or older with non-small cell lung cancer. The rearrangement joins TRBV12-3 or TRBV12-4 to TRBJ2-1; no definite D call. The CDR3 reads CASSISLTDEQFF. The CDR3 DNA reads TGTGCCAGCAGCATATCCCTTACCGATGAGCAGTTCTTC.